Given below is one T cell receptor beta chain in context. The antigen is not known. PCR amplification relied on 60 Vbeta primers (plus 13 Jbeta primers). The protocol was immunoSEQ multiplex PCR, while the TCRdb copy is restricted to in-frame clones and leaves out a portion. Of 60,000 to 80,000 clones in the sample, almost 80% are singletons; the top ten hold over 2.5%. The sample originates from a study of cytomegalovirus exposure and HLA in healthy donors. Study results and caveats: Earlier analysis found most TCR beta V segments productive about 90% or about 30% of the time. As confirmed in vitro, a few CMV-associated chains were specific for CMV antigens.

J lost 0 bases, V lost 10 bases, and 13 bases had no gene match. Germline V gene data show CDR1 as ENHRY and CDR2 as SYGVKD. CDR3 length equals 16 residues. The chain combines TRBV10-3 with TRBJ2-3, with TRBD2 matching over 7 bases. This TCR came from a girl aged 10-17 years in good health and CMV-seropositive. Source material: PBMCs. CDR3 sequence reads: CATTDSSGASTDTQYF. The DNA of the CDR3 is TGTGCCACCACTGACTCTAGCGGTGCTAGCACAGATACGCAGTATTTT.